Given below is one T cell receptor (beta chain) in context. In the authors' workflow: Amplification with reference gene primers provided the estimates of nucleated cell counts. TCRdb's table, derived via immunoSEQ multiplex PCR, lists solely in-frame clones and lacks some. V and J calls and clone size come straight from that table; D and trimming were deduced from the DNA. The repertoire consists of roughly 250,000 clones, with 80% to 90% occurring once and the leading ten covering about 0.95%. The sample belongs to a study of blood T cell repertoires in COVID-19. At the level of the study: Collection of acute and convalescent COVID-19 samples took place in the United States, Italy and Spain.

With 2 bases clipped from V and 2 bases from J, the junction kept 2 bases outside the gene matches. Per germline, CDR1 SQVTM and CDR2 ANQGSEA. The CDR3 runs to 13 residues. This sequence was found in a man aged 45 to 65 who had been exposed to COVID-19. The sequenced sample consisted of PBMCs or T cells enriched from blood (not recorded which). This sequence joins TRBV29-1 and TRBJ1-2; 7 bases align to TRBD1. Written as DNA, the CDR3 is TGCAGCGTTGAACAGGGGGAAAACTATGGCTACACCTTC. The encoded protein is CSVEQGENYGYTF. The whole variable domain, filled in from reference TRBV29-1 and TRBJ1-2, reads SAVISQKPSRDICQRGTSLTIQCQVDSQVTMMFWYRQQPGQSLTLIATANQGSEATYESGFVIDKFPISRPNLTFSTLTVSNMSPEDSSIYLCSVEQGENYGYTFGSGTRLTVV.